A single sample is the source of the 17 T cell receptor beta chains below, sequenced in a study of T cell repertoires in cytomegalovirus infection. TCRdb analysed the reads with MiXCR anew, one entry per CDR3 protein. The sample shows nearly 650,000 distinct CDR3 sequences, less than 25% of them seen only once. The specimen was CD8+ T cells from PBMCs. These receptors were obtained from a human donor in good health (CMV status not recorded). Some clones in this sample may be carry-over from other donors' samples.

Comments on this clonotype: A much more abundant neighbour one base away suggests this may be a read error. The rearrangement joins TRBV6-1 to TRBJ2-1; D could derive from TRBD1 or TRBD2 (5 bases each). Germline CDR1 and CDR2: MNHNS and SASEGT. CDR3 size: 14 residues. DNA of the CDR3: TGTGCCAGCAGACCCTCCGGGACCGGTAATGATCAGTTCTTC. This gives the protein CASRPSGTGNDQFF.

The chain has TRBV11-2 and TRBJ2-3; 7 nucleotides match TRBD1. The CDR3 runs to 15 residues. Germline values: CDR1 SGHAT, CDR2 FQNNGV. With V trimmed by 1 base and J by 2 bases, 3 bases remained unmatched. The CDR3 spells CASSLGQGNTDTQYF. The CDR3 nucleotides are TGTGCCAGCAGCTTAGGACAGGGAAACACAGATACGCAGTATTTT.

V and J are TRBV7-4 and TRBJ2-7; 9 bases align to TRBD1. This CDR3 region has 15 residues. Per germline, CDR1 SGHVT and CDR2 SQSDAQ. The J segment lost 2 bases and the V segment lost 5 bases, leaving 7 bases of the junction unmatched. CDR3 DNA: TGTGCCAGCAGCCCAAACAGGGGGCAAGCCTACGAGCAGTACTTC. Its translation is CASSPNRGQAYEQYF.

The chain carries TRBV27 and TRBJ2-1; D unresolved. CDR1 is MNHEY and CDR2 is SMNVEV in the germline V gene (reference sequence). This CDR3 is 10 amino acids long. The CDR3 reads CVVLGNEQFF. As DNA, the CDR3 is TGTGTCGTCCTAGGTAATGAGCAGTTCTTC.

This clonotype came up a few times. The CDR3 DNA reads TGTGCCAGCAGGACAGGGGGGATGCAAAACATTCAGTACTTC. Protein product: CASRTGGMQNIQYF. This rearrangement joins TRBV7-9 to TRBJ2-4; 9 bases agree with TRBD1. Per the germline V gene, CDR1 is SEHNR and CDR2 is FQNEAQ (reference sequence). V shed 6 bases, J shed 5 bases, and the junction held 5 bases outside the gene matches. The CDR3 is 14 amino acids.

With regard to this clonotype: A much more abundant neighbour one base away suggests this may be a read error. This chain uses TRBV6-2 or TRBV6-3 with TRBJ1-1, with D perhaps matching TRBD1 (5 bases). Germline V gene lookup returns CDR1 MNHEY and CDR2 SVGEGT. The CDR3 length is 15 residues. The CDR3 reads CASSYDGARNTEAYF. CDR3 in DNA: TGTGCCAGCAGTTATGACGGGGCCAGAAACACTGAAGCTTACTTT.

The gene calls are TRBV6-6 and TRBJ2-1; D tentatively reads TRBD1 or TRBD2 (5 bases each). The ends were cut back, 2 bases at V and 13 bases at J, with 18 bases in the middle. The CDR3 is made up of 14 amino acids. Germline V lookup: CDR1 MNHNY, CDR2 SVGAGI (reference sequence). In DNA form, the CDR3 reads TGTGCCAGCAGTTACCGGCCACTAGAGGGGCTCCAGTTCTTC. Amino acids: CASSYRPLEGLQFF.

This chain joins TRBV12-3 or TRBV12-4 and TRBJ1-1; D perhaps matches TRBD1 (5 bases). The CDR3 is made up of 17 amino acids. Trimming removed 7 bases at V and 0 bases at J, with 21 bases between. The CDR3 sequence is CASIYWGVSGMNTEAFF. The DNA for the CDR3 is TGTGCCAGCATTTACTGGGGGGTGTCGGGTATGAACACTGAAGCTTTCTTT.

The sample holds a few counts of this clonotype. The genes are TRBV6-1 and TRBJ1-2; D might be TRBD1 (6 bases). This CDR3 has 16 amino acids. V gave up 7 bases and J gave up 4 bases, with 22 bases separating them. Germline CDR1 is MNHNS and CDR2 is SASEGT. DNA of the CDR3: TGTGCCAGCACCTTGGGGGTAAAGGACAGTTCCTATGGCTACACCTTC. This translates into CASTLGVKDSSYGYTF.

The table lists this clonotype with a few counts. V and J are TRBV6-1 and TRBJ2-7; possibly TRBD1 for D (5 bases). The CDR3 sequence is 13 residues long. Between the trimmed V and J ends, which lost 6 bases and 1 base, there was a span of 10 bases. In germline, CDR1 is MNHNS, CDR2 SASEGT. The CDR3 protein is CASSHDSSYEQYV. CDR3 DNA: TGTGCCAGCAGCCACGACAGTTCCTACGAGCAGTACGTC.

The rearrangement links TRBV6-4 to TRBJ1-2, with 7 bases fitting TRBD1. J gave up 2 bases and V 0 bases, and 3 bases lay outside the gene matches. The CDR3 contains 15 residues. The germline gives CDR1 MRHNA, CDR2 SNTAGT. The CDR3 is CASSDSRDSNYGYTF. CDR3 DNA sequence: TGTGCCAGCAGTGACTCGAGGGACAGCAACTATGGCTACACCTTC.

In its sample, this clonotype was seen a few times. This chain uses TRBV7-4 with TRBJ2-1, with D hard to call. V shed 4 bases and J shed 6 bases, with 31 bases lying between them. Per germline, CDR1 SGHVT and CDR2 SQSDAQ. The CDR3 extends over 20 amino acids. The CDR3 spells CASSSQPGVLSVLGRNEQFF. CDR3 coding DNA: TGTGCCAGCAGCTCTCAACCCGGAGTCCTTTCCGTCCTCGGGCGCAATGAGCAGTTCTTC. The complete variable domain, with remaining parts taken from reference TRBV7-4 and TRBJ2-1, reads GAGVSQSPRYKVAKRGRDVALRCDSISGHVTLYWYRQTLGQGSEVLTYSQSDAQRDKSGRPSGRFSAERPERSVSTLKIQRTEQGDSAVYLCASSSQPGVLSVLGRNEQFFGPGTRLTVL.

On this clonotype itself: The junction does not match germline at one end; this may be a read error. V usage is TRBV5-6 and J usage is TRBJ2-2; the D is unclear. Per the germline V gene, CDR1 is SGHDT and CDR2 is YYEEEE. The CDR3 runs 16 residues. The CDR3 protein is CAGSWGRATNTGELFF. In DNA form, the CDR3 reads TGTGCCGGCAGCTGGGGAAGGGCCACGAACACCGGGGAGCTGTTTTTT.

This clonotype was seen more than once but under ten times. The V and J genes are TRBV4-1 and TRBJ2-2; TRBD1 agrees at 7 bases. The CDR3 contains 16 residues. The junction had 5 bases not matched to a gene; V was cut back by 0 bases and J by 4 bases. CDR1 is MGHRA, CDR2 YSYEKL, per germline. The CDR3 coding sequence is TGCGCCAGCAGCCAAGATATTCGACAGGGCACCGGGGAGCTGTTTTTT. Residues: CASSQDIRQGTGELFF.

The chain is built from TRBV6-5 and TRBJ2-1; 8 bases agree with TRBD2. The germline gives CDR1 MNHEY, CDR2 SVGAGI. After removal of 2 bases from V and 6 bases from J, the junction contained 6 bases not matched to a gene. This CDR3 has 15 residues. The CDR3 region is CASSYVSRGGNEQFF. The DNA for the CDR3 is TGTGCCAGCAGTTACGTATCCCGGGGGGGCAATGAGCAGTTCTTC.

V is TRBV6-4 and J is TRBJ2-2; a possible D gene is TRBD1 (5 bases). Germline V lookup: CDR1 MRHNA, CDR2 SNTAGT. Trimming removed 7 bases at V and 6 bases at J, with 12 bases between. This CDR3 is built from 13 residues. CDR3 sequence (DNA): TGTGCCAGCAAGCCAGGGCCCTCCGGGGAGCTGTTTTTT. Protein sequence: CASKPGPSGELFF.

Many counts were recorded for this clonotype. The chain is built from TRBV27 and TRBJ2-3; D is perhaps TRBD2 (6 bases). The CDR3 contains 13 residues. Germline lookup yields CDR1 MNHEY and CDR2 SMNVEV (reference sequence). Deletions cut 8 bases from V and 0 bases from J, with 9 bases between. As DNA, the CDR3 is TGTGCCAGCGGACTACCTAGCACAGATACGCAGTATTTT. The encoded protein is CASGLPSTDTQYF.